These T cell receptor beta chains were read from a single sample in a study of regulatory T cells in long-lasting Graves disease. TCRdb re-called the multiplex PCR reads with MiXCR, one entry per CDR3 protein. The repertoire has approximately 490,000 distinct CDR3 sequences, 15% to 20% of them found once; the top ten carry 9% to 15%. The sample was also reused in another study, on T cells in Graves' hyperthyroidism and ophthalmopathy.

The sample was peripheral blood mononuclear cells (PBMCs), taken at new diagnosis, from a patient treated with antithyroid drugs. The receptors come from a middle-aged man with Graves disease. CDR3s include the opening cysteine and the closing phenylalanine or tryptophan. Each record gives: V gene, clone size, D gene, J gene, CDR3 protein, CDR3 DNA. D genes are given only for firm matches. Part of the rows lack a size; the others show once, few, many or a class for expanded clones.

>TRBV29-1|NA|TRBD1|TRBJ2-7
CSVEDTGGDEQYF
TGCAGCGTTGAGGATACAGGGGGTGACGAGCAGTACTTC
>TRBV5-1|once|TRBD2|TRBJ2-5
CASSAGLEKTQYF
TGCGCCAGCAGCGCGGGACTAGAAAAGACCCAGTACTTC
>TRBV12-3/TRBV12-4|few|TRBD2|TRBJ2-2
CASSKLAGRPHWNTGELFF
TGTGCCAGCAGTAAATTAGCCGGGAGGCCTCACTGGAACACCGGGGAGCTGTTTTTT
>TRBV3-1|many|NA|TRBJ2-7
CASSQGLTYEQYF
TGTGCCAGCAGCCAGGGGCTAACCTACGAGCAGTACTTC
>TRBV2|many|NA|TRBJ2-5
CASIRDSRGETQYF
TGTGCCAGCATCCGGGACTCCCGTGGGGAGACCCAGTACTTC
>TRBV29-1|NA|TRBD1|TRBJ2-3
CSATGGTDTQYF
TGCAGCGCCACAGGGGGCACAGATACGCAGTATTTT
>TRBV20-1|NA|TRBD1|TRBJ2-7
CSGQQGLTYEQYF
TGCAGTGGCCAACAGGGGTTAACCTACGAGCAGTACTTC
>TRBV7-8|many|TRBD2|TRBJ2-7
CASSPLTSGSVNGQYF
TGTGCCAGCAGCCCGCTGACTAGCGGGAGCGTTAACGGGCAGTACTTC
>TRBV6-5|many|NA|TRBJ1-2
CASSYSTVGGYTF
TGTGCCAGCAGTTACTCGACAGTGGGTGGCTACACCTTC
>TRBV3-1|many|NA|TRBJ2-7
CASSQSRSGQYF
TGTGCCAGCAGCCAAAGCCGTAGCGGGCAGTACTTC
>TRBV12-3/TRBV12-4|NA|NA|TRBJ2-5
CASSFSSSETRYF
TGTGCCAGCAGTTTCTCCAGCTCGGAGACCCGGTACTTC
>TRBV29-1|NA|NA|TRBJ2-5
CSVAPGQETQYF
TGCAGCGTTGCCCCGGGCCAAGAGACCCAGTACTTC
>TRBV28|many|NA|TRBJ2-1
CASSLVHNEQFF
TGTGCCAGCAGTCTGGTCCACAATGAGCAGTTCTTC
>TRBV2|NA|NA|TRBJ2-2
CASKRDGELFF
TGTGCCAGCAAGAGGGACGGGGAGCTGTTTTTT
>TRBV15|NA|NA|TRBJ2-3
CATSRELGGLSRTDTQYF
TGTGCCACCAGCAGAGAACTGGGAGGCCTGTCGCGCACAGATACGCAGTATTTT
>TRBV6-1|few|NA|TRBJ1-2
CASSERWTSRDGYTF
TGTGCCAGCAGTGAACGGTGGACATCACGAGATGGCTACACCTTC
>TRBV12-3/TRBV12-4|few|NA|TRBJ2-2
CASSSITGELFF
TGTGCCAGCAGCTCGATCACCGGGGAGCTGTTTTTT
>TRBV2|few|NA|TRBJ2-4
CASSEGELAKNIQYF
TGTGCCAGCAGTGAAGGGGAGCTAGCCAAAAACATTCAGTACTTC
>TRBV7-2|many|TRBD2|TRBJ2-1
CASSLYAGAPGEQFF
TGTGCCAGCAGCTTATATGCGGGAGCCCCCGGAGAGCAGTTCTTC
>TRBV30|many|TRBD1|TRBJ2-3
CAWSSQGADTQYF
TGTGCCTGGAGTTCTCAGGGGGCAGATACGCAGTATTTT
>TRBV7-9|few|NA|TRBJ2-1
CASSLVRADYNEQFF
TGTGCCAGCAGCTTAGTTAGGGCGGACTACAATGAGCAGTTCTTC
>TRBV24-1|many|NA|TRBJ2-5
CATSEPDSQETQYF
TGTGCCACCAGTGAACCGGACAGCCAAGAGACCCAGTACTTC
>TRBV29-1|few|NA|TRBJ2-1
CTGEVGNEQFF
TGCACGGGGGAGGTGGGCAATGAGCAGTTCTTC
>TRBV11-2|many|NA|TRBJ2-1
CASSPWGAPEQFF
TGTGCCAGCAGCCCATGGGGAGCACCTGAGCAGTTCTTC
>TRBV28|many|TRBD1|TRBJ2-7
CASAEDRATSYEQYF
TGTGCCAGCGCGGAAGACAGGGCAACGTCCTACGAGCAGTACTTC
>TRBV5-1|NA|NA|TRBJ2-7
CASSSSTSHNFWSSDEQYF
TGCGCCAGCAGCTCCTCAACCTCTCATAATTTTTGGTCGTCCGACGAGCAGTACTTC
>TRBV11-2|many|TRBD2|TRBJ2-3
CASSLGTSDTDTQYF
TGTGCCAGCAGCTTAGGGACTAGCGACACAGATACGCAGTATTTT
>TRBV7-9|many|TRBD2|TRBJ2-1
CASSPPGLAGVNEQFF
TGTGCCAGCAGCCCCCCAGGACTAGCGGGAGTAAATGAGCAGTTCTTC
>TRBV3-1|many|NA|TRBJ1-4
CASSQDRVKEEKLFF
TGTGCCAGCAGCCAAGACAGGGTAAAAGAGGAAAAACTGTTTTTT